The 14 T cell receptor beta chains listed next were all sequenced from one sample in a study of blood T cells in healthy people across ages. Primers used in a second PCR of about 7 to 12 cycles were a sample-barcoded 5' primer and a J-beta primer mix. MiXCR was run by TCRdb on the 5' RACE reads, yielding one entry per CDR3 protein. Of over a million distinct CDR3 sequences in the sample, 40% to 55% were seen once. The material sequenced was blood. The receptor source for this set is a woman in her sixties in good health.

This clonotype was counted between two and nine times. This chain uses TRBV27 with TRBJ1-5, with D tentatively TRBD1 (6 bases). There are 14 residues in the CDR3. Deletions cut 5 bases from V and 5 bases from J, with 13 bases between. The germline gives CDR1 MNHEY, CDR2 SMNVEV (reference sequence). The CDR3 DNA reads TGTGCCAGCAGTCCGGGCGGGGGCTATCAGCCCCAGCATTTT. As protein: CASSPGGGYQPQHF.

The gene calls are TRBV27 and TRBJ1-4; possible D gene TRBD1, 6 bases. The CDR3 consists of 15 residues. V dropped 6 bases and J dropped 4 bases, with 15 bases sitting between them. CDR1 MNHEY and CDR2 SMNVEV come from the germline V gene (reference sequence). This CDR3 reads CASRLTTGLNEKLFF. In DNA, the CDR3 is TGTGCCAGCAGACTGACGACAGGTCTTAATGAAAAACTGTTTTTT.

V usage is TRBV4-1 and J usage is TRBJ2-2, with 12 bases identical to TRBD2. The CDR3 covers 15 residues. Germline loops: CDR1 MGHRA, CDR2 YSYEKL. V lost 6 bases, J lost 4 bases, and 3 bases stayed unmatched. The CDR3 region has the DNA TGCGCCAGCAGGGCTAGCGGGAGGGGCACCGGGGAGCTGTTTTTT. Amino acid sequence: CASRASGRGTGELFF.

The chain has TRBV20-1 and TRBJ2-7, with D possibly matching TRBD1 (5 bases). V was trimmed by 1 base and J by 6 bases, leaving 19 bases between them. This CDR3 region has 15 residues. Germline V gene sequence: CDR1 DFQATT, CDR2 SNEGSKA (reference sequence). CDR3 amino acids: CSARGAVGPGGEQYF. The CDR3 bases are TGCAGTGCTAGAGGCGCGGTGGGGCCTGGTGGCGAGCAGTACTTC.

This clonotype occurred a few times. This sequence joins TRBV10-3 and TRBJ2-7; D is possibly TRBD2 (6 bases). The germline V and J ends were trimmed by 2 bases and 0 bases, with 14 bases remaining between them. This CDR3 region has 16 residues. Germline assignment: CDR1 ENHRY and CDR2 SYGVKD. CDR3 protein: CAISEGIAVSSYEQYF. The DNA for the CDR3 is TGTGCCATCAGTGAGGGAATAGCGGTAAGCTCCTACGAGCAGTACTTC.

The V gene is TRBV11-2, the J gene TRBJ1-4, with 7 bases that match TRBD1. Germline loops: CDR1 SGHAT, CDR2 FQNNGV. The J segment lost 7 bases and the V segment lost 0 bases, leaving 5 bases of the junction unmatched. The CDR3 loop spans 15 amino acids. The CDR3 is CASSLETGDREKLFF. DNA of the CDR3: TGTGCCAGCAGCTTAGAAACAGGGGACCGTGAAAAACTGTTTTTT.

This clonotype was recorded a few times. This chain connects TRBV18 to TRBJ1-2; tentatively, D is TRBD1 (5 bases). This CDR3 is 14 amino acids long. V lost 2 bases and J lost 6, with 13 bases in between. Germline V lookup: CDR1 KGHSH, CDR2 LQKENI. The DNA for the CDR3 is TGTGCCAGCTCACCAGCCAGGGTAACGGATGGCTACACCTTC. This sequence encodes CASSPARVTDGYTF.

For this clonotype: A much larger clone differs from this one at a single base, so this may be a read error. This likely comes from a read error, as the CDR3 has no conserved phenylalanine or tryptophan at its end. The J gene is TRBJ2-7, the V gene TRBV5-1; TRBD2 matches 12 bases. In germline, CDR1 is SGHRS, CDR2 YFSETQ. This CDR3 is 15 amino acids long. The V gene end was trimmed by 4 bases and the J gene end by 6 bases; junction bases not matched to a gene: 8. In nucleotides, the CDR3 is TGCGCCAGCAGCCCTAGACTAGCGGGAGAGGGCGAGCAGTACATC. Encoded protein: CASSPRLAGEGEQYI.

V is TRBV12-3 or TRBV12-4 and J is TRBJ1-2; D may be TRBD1 (5 bases). The CDR3 has 14 residues. The V and J ends lost 5 bases and 3 bases respectively, with 13 bases between them. Written as DNA, the CDR3 is TGTGCCAGCAGTCCAGCAGGGTTACACTATGGCTACACCTTC. As protein: CASSPAGLHYGYTF.

This clonotype was seen a few times. This chain uses TRBV4-2 with TRBJ1-2, with TRBD1 as a possible D gene (5 bases). CDR1 is LGHNA and CDR2 is YNFKEQ in the germline V gene. This CDR3 is built from 14 residues. V shed 4 bases and J shed 3 bases, with 12 bases lying between them. The CDR3: CASSPGRGDYGYTF. The CDR3 bases are TGTGCCAGCAGCCCCGGGAGGGGAGACTATGGCTACACCTTC.

This clonotype appeared a few times. The rearrangement links TRBV5-1 to TRBJ2-1, with D perhaps TRBD1 (6 bases). Germline V gene lookup returns CDR1 SGHRS and CDR2 YFSETQ. This CDR3 contains 16 residues. Trimming pared 6 bases from V and 1 base from J, leaving 17 bases between. In DNA form, the CDR3 reads TGCGCCAGCACCTTCTCAGGGGAATTTTCCTACAATGAGCAGTTCTTC. Amino acids: CASTFSGEFSYNEQFF.

Written as DNA, the CDR3 is TGTGCCAGCACCTCGTGGCGGGGAGCCTACGAGCAGTACTTC. It is translated as CASTSWRGAYEQYF. The chain is built from TRBV11-2 and TRBJ2-7; possible D gene TRBD2, 6 bases. V was clipped by 7 bases and J by 2 bases, with 15 bases between them. The CDR3 length is 14 residues. Germline loops: CDR1 SGHAT, CDR2 FQNNGV.

The table lists this clonotype with a few counts. The V gene is TRBV6-2 or TRBV6-3, the J gene TRBJ2-1; TRBD2 matches 12 bases. J gave up 12 bases and V 6 bases, and 3 bases lay outside the gene matches. The length of the CDR3 is 12 residues. Germline V CDR1 and CDR2: MNHEY, SVGEGT. CDR3 sequence: CASSTSGRWQFF. CDR3 DNA: TGTGCCAGCAGCACTAGCGGGAGGTGGCAGTTCTTC.

The V gene is TRBV27, the J gene TRBJ2-5, with 7 bases that match TRBD2. In germline, CDR1 is MNHEY, CDR2 SMNVEV (reference sequence). The CDR3 runs to 15 residues. J gave up 1 base and V 7 bases, and 9 bases lay outside the gene matches. The CDR3 reads CASTSGGVGQETQYF. The CDR3 bases are TGTGCCAGCACCTCGGGGGGAGTGGGCCAAGAGACCCAGTACTTC.